The rows below give T cell receptor beta chains drawn from one sample of a study of blood T cell repertoires in COVID-19. Here immunoSEQ multiplex PCR was the method, and the copy in TCRdb shows in-frame clones only, minus some. The repertoire holds under 300,000 clones, around 85% seen once, with around 6.8% in the top ten. The source material was peripheral blood. All receptors derive from a woman aged 60-75 years with active or convalescent COVID-19. Both conserved end residues are part of each CDR3. A D gene is named only where the DNA matches it firmly. For some rows the clone size is stated as once, few or many, or as a class when expanded; others skip it.

once TRBJ2-5 TRBV7-8 TRBD2 TGTGCCAGTGGGCTAGGGAGGGGAGAGACCCAGTACTTC CASGLGRGETQYF
few TRBJ2-3 TRBV6-6 TRBD1 TGTGCCAGCCGGACAGGGGGCGCAGATACGCAGTATTTT CASRTGGADTQYF
NA TRBJ2-7 TRBV2 NA TGTGCCAGCATAAGGCTCAGGGACTCCGAGCAGTACTTC CASIRLRDSEQYF
NA TRBJ2-5 TRBV11-2 TRBD1 TGTGCCAGCAGTCGAGGGGGCTCCCAGTCGGGGGAGACCCAGTACTTC CASSRGGSQSGETQYF
NA TRBJ2-5 TRBV28 TRBD1 TGTGCCAGCAACACCCTGGGGACAGAAGAGACCCAGTACTTC CASNTLGTEETQYF
once TRBJ2-7 TRBV4-1 TRBD2 TGCGCCAGCAGCCAAGAGGGGACTAGCGGTTACTACGAGCAGTACTTC CASSQEGTSGYYEQYF
NA TRBJ1-1 TRBV7-9 TRBD1 TGTGCCAGCAGCTTAGGACAGGGTGGCGGAGCTTTCTTT CASSLGQGGGAFF
NA TRBJ2-5 TRBV7-2 TRBD2 TGTGCCAGCAGCAAAGGACTAGCGGGGGGGATACGAGAGACCCAGTACTTC CASSKGLAGGIRETQYF
NA TRBJ2-5 TRBV5-1 TRBD2 TGCGCCAGCAGCGACAATAGCGGGGGGGCGGAAGAGACCCAGTACTTC CASSDNSGGAEETQYF
NA TRBJ2-6 TRBV5-1 TRBD1 TGCGCCAGCAGCCTGGGACAGCTGGTACAAGGGGCCAACGTCCTGACTTTC CASSLGQLVQGANVLTF
NA TRBJ2-7 TRBV11-1 TRBD2 TGTGCCAGCAGCGACCGACTAGCGGGAGAGATCTACGAGCAGTACTTC CASSDRLAGEIYEQYF
NA TRBJ2-3 TRBV29-1 NA TGCAGCGTTCGAGTATTTGGCACAGATACGCAGTATTTT CSVRVFGTDTQYF
NA TRBJ2-1 TRBV7-3 TRBD2 TGTGCCAGCAGCTTAAGGGCTAGCGGGCGGTCTGAGCAGTTCTTC CASSLRASGRSEQFF
NA TRBJ1-2 TRBV27 NA TGTGCCAGCAGTTTTCGGGGGTTCGATGGCTACACCTTC CASSFRGFDGYTF
NA TRBJ2-3 TRBV10-3 TRBD1 TGTGCCATCACAGACAGGGGCACAGATACGCAGTATTTT CAITDRGTDTQYF
NA TRBJ1-4 TRBV19 NA TGTGCCAGTACCCCTGGGTGGGGAGGTAATGAAAAACTGTTTTTT CASTPGWGGNEKLFF
NA TRBJ1-2 TRBV3-1/TRBV3-2 TRBD1 TGTGCCAGCAGCCAAGATTTGGGACAGGGGTATGGCTACACCTTC CASSQDLGQGYGYTF
NA TRBJ1-2 TRBV7-9 TRBD1 TGTGCCAGCAGCGTCTCCGGGACAGGAGGCTACACCTTC CASSVSGTGGYTF
NA TRBJ2-5 TRBV19 TRBD2 TGTGCCAGCGGATCGGGAGGGAGGGCCCAGTACTTC CASGSGGRAQYF
NA TRBJ2-3 TRBV20-1 TRBD2 TGCAGTGCCAGGACTAGCGCAACGCAGTATTTT CSARTSATQYF
NA TRBJ1-5 TRBV29-1 TRBD1 TGCAGCGTTGTTACAGGACAGGCAGGGCCCCAGCATTTT CSVVTGQAGPQHF
NA TRBJ2-1 TRBV10-3 TRBD2 TGTGCCGTTGCAAGCGGGGTCAATGAGCAGTTCTTC CAVASGVNEQFF
once TRBJ1-1 TRBV7-9 NA TGTGCCAGCAGCTTAGCAAAACAAGGAGGAACTGAAGCTTTCTTT CASSLAKQGGTEAFF
NA TRBJ2-7 TRBV7-2 TRBD2 TGTGCCAGCAGCTTTCGACTAGCGGTGAGCTCCTACGAGCAGTACTTC CASSFRLAVSSYEQYF
NA TRBJ2-3 TRBV3-1/TRBV3-2 NA TGTGCCAGCAGCTATATGACAGATACGCAGTATTTT CASSYMTDTQYF
few TRBJ2-3 TRBV11-2 NA TGTGCCAGCAGCCCTAGACCTGCGCGGAAGAGAACAGATACGCAGTATTTT CASSPRPARKRTDTQYF
NA TRBJ1-5 TRBV19 NA TGTGCCAGTAGTATAAGCGGAGGGACCAATCAGCCCCAGCATTTT CASSISGGTNQPQHF
NA TRBJ2-1 TRBV27 TRBD2 TGTGCCACAAGGTCTAGCGGGACTTACAATGAGCAGTTCTTC CATRSSGTYNEQFF
NA TRBJ1-1 TRBV12-3/TRBV12-4 NA TGTGCCAGCAGTTTCGGTCCGGCTGAAGCTTTCTTT CASSFGPAEAFF
NA TRBJ2-5 TRBV5-5 NA TGTGCCAGCAGTGATGTCGGCCAGGGTATTCAAGAGACCCAGTACTTC CASSDVGQGIQETQYF
NA TRBJ2-7 TRBV5-4 TRBD2 TGTGCCAGCAGCCCTGGAGCCGGGAGGGCCTACGAGCAGTACTTC CASSPGAGRAYEQYF
NA TRBJ2-3 TRBV4-1 TRBD1 TGCGCCAGCAGGCACGGCGACAGGGATATGGATACGCAGTATTTT CASRHGDRDMDTQYF
NA TRBJ2-7 TRBV28 NA TGTGCCAGCGGAGGACAGTCCTACGAGCAGTACTTC CASGGQSYEQYF
NA TRBJ2-1 TRBV7-3 TRBD2 TGTGCCAGCGGGCTAGCGGGAGAGCAGTTCTTC CASGLAGEQFF
NA TRBJ1-2 TRBV7-9 NA TGTGCCAGCAGCTTAGAGGGAGGACGGTACTATGGCTACACCTTC CASSLEGGRYYGYTF
once TRBJ2-1 TRBV9 NA TGTGCCAGCAGCGTAGGGCAATACAATGAGCAGTTCTTC CASSVGQYNEQFF
NA TRBJ2-7 TRBV19 TRBD1 TGTGCCAGTAGTCGACAGGGGGGTTTGAACGAGCAGTACTTC CASSRQGGLNEQYF
NA TRBJ1-2 TRBV7-2 NA TGTGCCAGCAGCTTAATCGGTCGAGGAGGGGGCTACACCTTC CASSLIGRGGGYTF
NA TRBJ1-6 TRBV7-9 NA TGTGCCAGCAGCCCGGGGGGACACAATAATTCACCCCTCCACTTT CASSPGGHNNSPLHF
NA TRBJ2-1 TRBV30 TRBD2 TGTGCCTGGAGTTCCTTAGCGGGAATCGATGAGCAGTTCTTC CAWSSLAGIDEQFF
once TRBJ2-2 TRBV6-5 NA TGTGCCAGCAGTATTAGCGGACTCGGAGGGGAGCTGTTTTTT CASSISGLGGELFF
NA TRBJ1-5 TRBV30 NA TGTGCCTGGAGTTATAGCAATCAGCCCCAGCATTTT CAWSYSNQPQHF
NA TRBJ2-3 TRBV5-1 NA TGCGCCAGCAGCTTGGTCCTAGCAGATACGCAGTATTTT CASSLVLADTQYF
NA TRBJ1-2 TRBV2 TRBD1 TGTGCCAGCGGGGCGATGGGACAGGGCTATGGCTACACCTTC CASGAMGQGYGYTF
NA TRBJ2-1 TRBV7-6 TRBD2 TGTGCCAGCACCAATTACCTAGCGGGGGGGCAGGTTGAGGAGCAGTTCTTC CASTNYLAGGQVEEQFF
NA TRBJ1-6 TRBV4-1 TRBD1 TGCGCCAGCAGCCAAGACCGGGACAGGCGTAATTCACCCCTCCACTTT CASSQDRDRRNSPLHF
NA TRBJ2-7 TRBV7-2 NA TGTGCCAGCAGCCCGCCCGCGGGGTTTGGGTACGAGCAGTACTTC CASSPPAGFGYEQYF
NA TRBJ2-2 TRBV7-2 NA TGTGCCAGCAGCTTAGTAGTTGGGGCGCATAGGGGCGGGGAGCTGTTTTTT CASSLVVGAHRGGELFF
few TRBJ2-7 TRBV5-1 TRBD1 TGCGCCAGCAGCATCCGGGACAGCCTCTACGAGCAGTACTTC CASSIRDSLYEQYF
NA TRBJ1-4 TRBV28 NA TGTGCCAGCAGGTGGGGGGGCTCAGTTACTAATGAAAAACTGTTTTTT CASRWGGSVTNEKLFF